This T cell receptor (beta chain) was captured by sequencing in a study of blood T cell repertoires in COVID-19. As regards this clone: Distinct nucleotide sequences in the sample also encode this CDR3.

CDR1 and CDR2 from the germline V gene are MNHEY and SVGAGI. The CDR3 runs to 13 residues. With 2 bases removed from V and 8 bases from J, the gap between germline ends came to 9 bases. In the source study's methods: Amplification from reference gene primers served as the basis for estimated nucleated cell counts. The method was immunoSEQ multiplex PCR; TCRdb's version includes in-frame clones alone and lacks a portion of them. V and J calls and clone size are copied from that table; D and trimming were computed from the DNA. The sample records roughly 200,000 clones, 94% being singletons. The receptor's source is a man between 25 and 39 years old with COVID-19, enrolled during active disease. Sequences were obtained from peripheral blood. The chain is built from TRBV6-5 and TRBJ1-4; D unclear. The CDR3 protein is CASSYREGEKLFF. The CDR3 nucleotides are TGTGCCAGCAGTTACCGGGAGGGAGAAAAACTGTTTTTT.